This TCR beta chain was sequenced for a study of blood T cell repertoires in COVID-19. As for the study in general: Material from acute and convalescent COVID-19 was sourced from the United States, Italy and Spain. The analysed material was cDNA or gDNA that came from T cells, B-cell-depleted T cells, or PBMCs.

In the original workflow: Using reference gene primer amplification, nucleated cell counts were estimated. TCRdb's copy holds only in-frame clones and misses some; the assay was immunoSEQ multiplex PCR. The V and J calls and clone size were taken over from that table, and D and trimming were inferred from the DNA. The table shows a few hundred thousand clones, with around 84% occurring only once. This CDR3 comprises 16 residues. Germline CDR1 reads KGHSH; CDR2 reads LQKENI. Between the trimmed V and J ends, which lost 4 bases and 6 bases, there was a span of 21 bases. The chain employs TRBV18 and TRBJ1-2; possibly TRBD1 for D (6 bases). The source material was peripheral blood. This TCR came from a man in his fifties or sixties with active or convalescent COVID-19. The CDR3: CASSLPKQGKGNGYTF. In DNA, the CDR3 is TGTGCCAGCTCACTACCTAAACAGGGAAAGGGAAATGGCTACACCTTC.